This T cell receptor beta chain was documented in a study of shared clonotypes between healthy human individuals. Only CD45RO-negative cells positively selected for CCR7 counted as naive CD8 cells, so terminally differentiated effector memory CD45RA+ cells were excluded. The V gene's germline CDR1 is MNHEY and CDR2 SVGAGI. V lost 6 bases and J lost 0, with 12 bases in between. The CDR3 has 15 residues. Repertoires were generated with immunoSEQ multiplex PCR, while TCRdb's copy carries only in-frame clones and drops some. Of 2 million or so clones in the sample, around 96% were seen once. The sequence was obtained from a young man in good health. The chain employs TRBV6-5 and TRBJ1-5; D is perhaps TRBD1 (6 bases). Input material: naive CD8+ T cells sorted from blood. The CDR3 here is CASSRLDSSNQPQHF. CDR3 DNA sequence: TGTGCCAGCAGCAGACTGGACAGTAGCAATCAGCCCCAGCATTTT.